The 32 T cell receptor beta chains presented below share a single source sample, sequenced in a study of CD4+ T cells in melanoma. Repertoires were generated with immunoSEQ multiplex PCR, while TCRdb's copy carries only in-frame clones and drops some. The sample contains 52,000 or so clones, 55% to 75% of which appear only once. Sequences were obtained from tumor tissue. The source of these receptors is a human donor with melanoma.

This clone has a single count. The chain links TRBV9 to TRBJ2-1; D remains ambiguous. V lost 4 bases to trimming and J lost 5 bases, with 7 bases between them. Germline V gene sequence: CDR1 SGDLS, CDR2 YYNGEE. The CDR3 contains 12 residues. DNA for the CDR3: TGTGCCAGCAGCCCTTCCGACAATGAGCAGTTCTTC. Encoded protein: CASSPSDNEQFF.

This clone was counted only a few times. The J gene is TRBJ1-3, the V gene TRBV5-1; possible D gene TRBD1, 6 bases. V lost 0 bases and J lost 2, with 15 bases in between. The germline V gene has CDR1 SGHRS and CDR2 YFSETQ. The CDR3 has 17 amino acids. The chain's CDR3 is CASSLVPGQQTGNTIYF. For the CDR3, the DNA is TGCGCCAGCAGCTTGGTCCCCGGACAGCAGACTGGAAACACCATATATTTT. The variable domain in full, completed from reference TRBV5-1 and TRBJ1-3, reads KAGVTQTPRYLIKTRGQQVTLSCSPISGHRSVSWYQQTPGQGLQFLFEYFSETQRNKGNFPGRFSGRQFSNSRSEMNVSTLELGDSALYLCASSLVPGQQTGNTIYFGEGSWLTVV.

This CDR3 is CASSLDLTTEAFF. As DNA, the CDR3 is TGTGCCAGCAGCTTAGATCTAACCACTGAAGCTTTCTTT. This chain joins TRBV7-6 and TRBJ1-1; D is unresolved. With 1 base removed from V and 4 bases from J, the gap between germline ends came to 7 bases. The CDR3 runs 13 residues. Germline V gene data show CDR1 as SGHVS and CDR2 as FNYEAQ.

The chain is built from TRBV25-1 and TRBJ1-4; D ambiguous. V shed 2 bases and J shed 5 bases, with 18 bases lying between them. The CDR3 runs 17 residues. Germline V gives CDR1 MGHDK, CDR2 SYGVNS. Written as DNA, the CDR3 is TGTGCCAGCAGTGAAAAACCCCCGAGGGAGGCCAATGAAAAACTGTTTTTT. It encodes CASSEKPPREANEKLFF. The whole variable domain, filled in from reference TRBV25-1 and TRBJ1-4, reads EADIYQTPRYLVIGTGKKITLECSQTMGHDKMYWYQQDPGMELHLIHYSYGVNSTEKGDLSSESTVSRIRTEHFPLTLESARPSHTSQYLCASSEKPPREANEKLFFGSGTQLSVL.

This chain joins TRBV6-5 and TRBJ1-4, with a weak D call TRBD1 (5 bases). Germline loops: CDR1 MNHEY, CDR2 SVGAGI. The CDR3 runs to 16 residues. Trimming shortened V by 2 bases and J by 2 bases, and 12 bases separated the two germline ends. The CDR3 DNA follows: TGTGCCAGCAGTTACGGAACCGGGGGGACTAATGAAAAACTGTTTTTT. This encodes CASSYGTGGTNEKLFF.

The chain recombines TRBV4-1 with TRBJ2-7; D gene uncertain. V shed 0 bases and J shed 1 base, with 13 bases lying between them. The CDR3 loop spans 16 amino acids. Germline lookup yields CDR1 MGHRA and CDR2 YSYEKL. In DNA form, the CDR3 reads TGCGCCAGCAGCCAAGATGCAAGATCCCCTTCCTACGAGCAGTACTTC. This gives the protein CASSQDARSPSYEQYF.

The rearrangement joins TRBV5-6 to TRBJ2-5; unclear D gene. Between the trimmed V and J ends, which lost 1 base and 5 bases, there was a span of 9 bases. The CDR3 is made up of 13 amino acids. The V gene's germline CDR1 is SGHDT and CDR2 YYEEEE. In DNA, the CDR3 is TGTGCCAGCAGCTTGTCTGTCCGGGAGACCCAGTACTTC. Translation: CASSLSVRETQYF.

The V call is TRBV7-2, the J call TRBJ1-6, with D possibly being TRBD1 (6 bases). The length of the CDR3 is 16 residues. Germline V gene lookup returns CDR1 SGHTA and CDR2 FQGNSA. Trimming pared 6 bases from V and 3 bases from J, leaving 15 bases between. The CDR3 region has the DNA TGTGCCAGCAGGACCCACGGACAGCTCTATAATTCACCCCTCCACTTT. This sequence encodes CASRTHGQLYNSPLHF.

The rearrangement links TRBV30 to TRBJ2-1; weak D call: TRBD2 (5 bases). Germline CDR1 reads GTSNPN; CDR2 reads SVGIG (reference sequence). Between the trimmed V and J ends, which lost 0 bases and 13 bases, there was a span of 19 bases. The length of the CDR3 is 14 residues. The CDR3 here is CAWSVGADGGLQFF. The CDR3 DNA sequence: TGTGCCTGGAGTGTCGGTGCGGATGGCGGGCTCCAGTTCTTC.

The chain uses TRBV5-1 and TRBJ2-3; 12 nucleotides match TRBD1. CDR1 is SGHRS and CDR2 is YFSETQ in the germline V gene. Trimming at V came to 0 bases and at J to 2 bases, leaving 4 bases not matched to a gene. The CDR3 is 17 amino acids. Here the CDR3 DNA reads TGCGCCAGCAGCTTGGCCGGGACAGGGGGCTTCACAGATACGCAGTATTTT. This sequence encodes CASSLAGTGGFTDTQYF.

By share, this clone counts as medium-sized. This chain links TRBV28 with TRBJ2-4; the D gene is possibly TRBD2 (6 bases). V was trimmed by 2 bases and J by 1 base, leaving 15 bases between them. Germline V lookup: CDR1 MDHEN, CDR2 SYDVKM. The CDR3 totals 17 residues. The CDR3 DNA sequence: TGTGCCAGCAGTTTAGGTTCGGGGGTAGGGGCCAAAAACATTCAGTACTTC. Its protein product is CASSLGSGVGAKNIQYF. The complete variable domain, with remaining parts taken from reference TRBV28 and TRBJ2-4, reads DVKVTQSSRYLVKRTGEKVFLECVQDMDHENMFWYRQDPGLGLRLIYFSYDVKMKEKGDIPEGYSVSREKKERFSLILESASTNQTSMYLCASSLGSGVGAKNIQYFGAGTRLSVL.

This clone was seen a single time. The chain joins TRBV18 to TRBJ1-4; tentative D call: TRBD1 (5 bases). The germline CDR1 and CDR2 sequences are KGHSH and LQKENI. There are 17 residues in the CDR3. V was clipped by 3 bases and J by 2 bases, with 16 bases between them. The CDR3 DNA reads as TGTGCCAGCTCACCCTCCGAGGGGCAGGGCACTAATGAAAAACTGTTTTTT. Encoded protein: CASSPSEGQGTNEKLFF.

The J gene is TRBJ2-1, the V gene TRBV11-3; D might be TRBD2 (6 bases). The V gene lost 5 bases and the J gene lost 6 bases, with 11 bases spanning the gap. Germline V gives CDR1 SGHNT, CDR2 YENEEA. This CDR3 spans 13 amino acids. The DNA of the CDR3 is TGTGCCAGCAGCCCGGGACTGTCCAATGAGCAGTTCTTC. Encoded protein: CASSPGLSNEQFF.

This clone is a singleton in its sample. The chain is built from TRBV30 and TRBJ1-2; D is uncertain. The CDR3 is 13 amino acids. CDR1 GTSNPN and CDR2 SVGIG come from the germline V gene (reference sequence). V gave up 6 bases and J gave up 8 bases, with 19 bases separating them. CDR3 protein: CACLRTPQRGYTF. DNA for the CDR3: TGTGCCTGCCTCCGGACCCCTCAACGGGGCTACACCTTC.

This chain connects TRBV7-6 to TRBJ1-1; unclear D gene. Germline V gene lookup returns CDR1 SGHVS and CDR2 FNYEAQ. This CDR3 is 13 amino acids long. V gave up 1 base and J gave up 8 bases, with 11 bases separating them. CDR3 nucleotide sequence: TGTGCCAGCAGCTTAGAGTCCGGATCCGAAGCTTTCTTT. The encoded protein is CASSLESGSEAFF.

This rearrangement joins TRBV7-3 to TRBJ2-7, with a possible D match to TRBD2 (6 bases). The CDR3 totals 11 residues. CDR1 and CDR2 from the germline V gene are SGHTA and FQGTGA. The germline V and J ends were trimmed by 7 bases and 7 bases, with 11 bases remaining between them. In nucleotides, the CDR3 is TGTGCCAGCACCGAAGGACTAGAGCAGTACTTC. Amino acids: CASTEGLEQYF. Full variable domain (rest looked up from reference TRBV7-3 and TRBJ2-7): GAGVSQTPSNKVTEKGKYVELRCDPISGHTALYWYRQSLGQGPEFLIYFQGTGAADDSGLPNDRFFAVRPEGSVSTLKIQRTERGDSAVYLCASTEGLEQYFGPGTRLTVT.

The chain is built from TRBV28 and TRBJ2-2, with D unclear. The CDR3 spans 13 residues. Between the trimmed V and J ends, which lost 7 bases and 5 bases, there was a span of 11 bases. Germline V gene sequence: CDR1 MDHEN, CDR2 SYDVKM. CDR3 sequence: CASTGDETGELFF. Written as DNA, the CDR3 is TGTGCCAGCACGGGTGACGAAACCGGGGAGCTGTTTTTT.

This rearrangement joins TRBV5-4 to TRBJ2-1, with 12 bases that match TRBD2. Per the germline V gene, CDR1 is SGHNT and CDR2 is YYREEE (reference sequence). V shed 3 bases, J shed 8 bases, and the junction held 9 bases outside the gene matches. This CDR3 has 16 amino acids. The CDR3 DNA reads as TGTGCCAGCAGCTCTGGACTAGCGGGGAATTGGGATGAGCAGTTCTTC. This gives the protein CASSSGLAGNWDEQFF. Complete variable domain (other parts from reference TRBV5-4 and TRBJ2-1): ETGVTQSPTHLIKTRGQQVTLRCSSQSGHNTVSWYQQALGQGPQFIFQYYREEENGRGNFPPRFSGLQFPNYSSELNVNALELDDSALYLCASSSGLAGNWDEQFFGPGTRLTVL.

The rearrangement joins TRBV7-2 to TRBJ1-5, with D perhaps matching TRBD1 (6 bases). V was cut by 5 bases and J by 0 bases, with 8 bases left in between. Germline lookup yields CDR1 SGHTA and CDR2 FQGNSA. This CDR3 has 14 residues. CDR3 DNA sequence: TGTGCCAGCAGCCGGACAGATAGCAATCAGCCCCAGCATTTT. Protein: CASSRTDSNQPQHF.

The V and J genes are TRBV7-2 and TRBJ1-1, with D tentatively TRBD1 (6 bases). CDR1 is SGHTA, CDR2 FQGNSA, per germline. The CDR3 sequence is 16 residues long. Between the trimmed V and J ends, which lost 6 bases and 0 bases, there was a span of 17 bases. CDR3 sequence reads: CASRVGGAPMNTEAFF. CDR3 bases: TGTGCCAGCAGGGTGGGGGGGGCACCCATGAACACTGAAGCTTTCTTT. Drawing the rest from reference TRBV7-2 and TRBJ1-1, the complete variable domain is GAGVSQSPSNKVTEKGKDVELRCDPISGHTALYWYRQSLGQGLEFLIYFQGNSAPDKSGLPSDRFSAERTGGSVSTLTIQRTQQEDSAVYLCASRVGGAPMNTEAFFGQGTRLTVV.

By share of the sample, this clone is medium-sized. The CDR3 loop is CASSLGGGHYEQYF. The DNA for the CDR3 is TGCGCCAGCAGCCTGGGGGGAGGCCACTACGAGCAGTACTTC. The chain carries TRBV5-1 and TRBJ2-7; a possible D gene is TRBD2 (6 bases). Trimming left V 4 bases short and J 3 bases short, with 14 bases between. The CDR3 has 14 amino acids. The germline gives CDR1 SGHRS, CDR2 YFSETQ.

This chain joins TRBV7-8 and TRBJ2-6; 7 bases agree with TRBD2. The CDR3 extends over 15 amino acids. CDR1 and CDR2 (germline): SGHVS, FQNEAQ. The V and J ends lost 9 bases and 0 bases, in that order; junction bases with no gene match: 5. The CDR3 bases are TGTGCCAGTGGGGGGGTAGACTCTGGGGCCAACGTCCTGACTTTC. It translates to CASGGVDSGANVLTF.

V usage is TRBV28 and J usage is TRBJ2-5; TRBD2 aligns across 11 bases. The length of the CDR3 is 15 residues. V shed 6 bases and J 4 bases; nucleotides not matched to a gene: 7. Germline V gives CDR1 MDHEN, CDR2 SYDVKM. CDR3 sequence: CASSKTSGVGETQYF. Here the CDR3 DNA reads TGTGCCAGCAGCAAGACTAGCGGGGTCGGAGAGACCCAGTACTTC.

The chain combines TRBV28 with TRBJ2-6; D not resolved. CDR1 is MDHEN and CDR2 is SYDVKM in the germline V gene. The CDR3 length is 15 residues. V gave up 5 bases and J gave up 2 bases, with 10 bases separating them. The CDR3 DNA reads as TGTGCCAGCAGTCTCCCTGTGGCTGGGGCCAACGTCCTGACTTTC. It specifies CASSLPVAGANVLTF.

This clone has just one count. The CDR3 DNA reads TGTGCCAGCAGCTTATGGGGGCGACAAACTAATGAAAAACTGTTTTTT. It encodes CASSLWGRQTNEKLFF. The chain recombines TRBV7-9 with TRBJ1-4, with a tentative D call TRBD1 (6 bases). This CDR3 comprises 16 residues. With 2 bases removed from V and 1 base from J, the gap between germline ends came to 11 bases. From germline, CDR1 is SEHNR and CDR2 FQNEAQ (reference sequence). The full variable domain, with the rest looked up from reference TRBV7-9 and TRBJ1-4, is DTGVSQNPRHKITKRGQNVTFRCDPISEHNRLYWYRQTLGQGPEFLTYFQNEAQLEKSRLLSDRFSAERPKGSFSTLEIQRTEQGDSAMYLCASSLWGRQTNEKLFFGSGTQLSVL.

The V gene is TRBV6-6, the J gene TRBJ1-1, with D possibly matching TRBD1 (6 bases). There are 16 residues in the CDR3. Germline V gene data show CDR1 as MNHNY and CDR2 as SVGAGI (reference sequence). The germline V and J ends were trimmed by 0 bases and 6 bases, with 17 bases remaining between them. As DNA, the CDR3 is TGTGCCAGCAGTTACTCGGTGGGGGGCGGTATTCCTGAAGCTTTCTTT. It yields the protein CASSYSVGGGIPEAFF.

The chain combines TRBV7-9 with TRBJ1-3; possible D gene TRBD1, 5 bases. Germline values: CDR1 SEHNR, CDR2 FQNEAQ (reference sequence). This CDR3 spans 16 amino acids. V lost 4 bases and J 3 bases, leaving 16 bases between the germline ends. CDR3 coding DNA: TGTGCCAGCAGCTCCAGGGTGACAACGGGTGGAAACACCATATATTTT. As protein: CASSSRVTTGGNTIYF.

This clone has a handful of counts. This rearrangement joins TRBV6-6 to TRBJ2-2; 8 positions agree with TRBD1. The CDR3 has 15 amino acids. The ends lost 6 bases at V and 3 bases at J; junction bases unmatched: 6. CDR1 and CDR2 from the germline V gene are MNHNY and SVGAGI (reference sequence). The CDR3 region has the DNA TGTGCCAGCAGACTCAGACAGGGGTACACCGGGGAGCTGTTTTTT. Translated: CASRLRQGYTGELFF.

In this sample, this clone turned up many times. This same CDR3 is encoded by further DNA sequences in the sample. J is TRBJ1-6 and V is TRBV27; D is uncertain. Trimming left V 2 bases short and J 11 bases short, with 10 bases between. CDR1 and CDR2 (germline): MNHEY, SMNVEV (reference sequence). The CDR3 extends over 13 amino acids. The CDR3 is CASSLTVSTPLHF. The CDR3 bases are TGTGCCAGCAGTTTAACGGTCAGTACACCCCTCCACTTT.

The chain couples TRBV7-3 to TRBJ1-3, with 9 bases matching TRBD1. The germline gives CDR1 SGHTA, CDR2 FQGTGA. The V and J ends lost 4 bases and 3 bases, in that order; junction bases with no gene match: 1. The length of the CDR3 is 14 residues. The CDR3 reads CASSSTGGGNTIYF. DNA of the CDR3: TGTGCCAGCAGCTCGACAGGGGGTGGAAACACCATATATTTT.

The V call is TRBV10-3, the J call TRBJ2-3; 16 bases map to TRBD2. J lost 2 bases, V lost 3 bases, and 11 bases had no gene match. This CDR3 contains 20 residues. Germline CDR1 and CDR2: ENHRY and SYGVKD. CDR3 sequence reads: CAISEIQGLAGGRVTDTQYF. For the CDR3, the DNA is TGTGCCATCAGTGAAATCCAGGGACTAGCGGGGGGGCGAGTCACAGATACGCAGTATTTT.

This chain connects TRBV7-9 to TRBJ2-5, with unresolved D. This CDR3 contains 14 residues. Trimming pared 2 bases from V and 0 bases from J, leaving 7 bases between. Germline V lookup: CDR1 SEHNR, CDR2 FQNEAQ (reference sequence). This chain's CDR3 is CASSLLGYQETQYF. The CDR3 region has the DNA TGTGCCAGCAGCTTATTGGGGTACCAAGAGACCCAGTACTTC.